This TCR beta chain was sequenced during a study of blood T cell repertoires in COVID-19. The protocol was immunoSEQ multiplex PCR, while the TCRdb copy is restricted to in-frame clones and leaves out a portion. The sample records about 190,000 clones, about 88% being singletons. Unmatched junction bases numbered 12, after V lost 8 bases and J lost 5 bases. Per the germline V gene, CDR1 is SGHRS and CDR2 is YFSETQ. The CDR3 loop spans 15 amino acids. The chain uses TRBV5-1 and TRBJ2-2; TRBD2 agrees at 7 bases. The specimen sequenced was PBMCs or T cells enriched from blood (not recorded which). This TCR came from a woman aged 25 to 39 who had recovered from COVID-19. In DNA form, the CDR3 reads TGCGCCAGTACGACGACTAGCTTCAATACCGGGGAGCTGTTTTTT. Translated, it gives CASTTTSFNTGELFF.